Listed below are T cell receptor beta chains from one sample, sequenced in a study of blood T cell repertoires in COVID-19. Sequencing was performed with immunoSEQ multiplex PCR; in TCRdb, only in-frame clones are kept and a portion is missing. The data contain about 49,000 clones, 85% to 95% of them seen just once; the ten biggest clones take up 2.5% to 3.5%. The sample taken for sequencing was peripheral blood. The receptors originated from a human donor in a cohort sampled during active COVID-19. Both conserved end residues are part of each CDR3. A D gene is named only where the DNA matches it firmly. Some rows mark clone size as missing; the rest say once, few, many or name a class of expanded clone.

13	TRBV28	TRBD1	once	TRBJ1-1	TGTGCCAGCCTGGACAGGACGAACACTGAAGCTTTCTTT	CASLDRTNTEAFF
14	TRBV19	.	.	TRBJ2-3	TGTGCCAGTACGCGGGATTTGGGAGCAGATACGCAGTATTTT	CASTRDLGADTQYF
13	TRBV27	.	.	TRBJ2-7	TGTGCCAGCAGTTTAACTCTAGAATACGAGCAGTACTTC	CASSLTLEYEQYF
14	TRBV11-2	.	.	TRBJ1-1	TGTGCCAGCAGCCCAAGAAATTCAGGGACTGAAGCTTTCTTT	CASSPRNSGTEAFF
14	TRBV10-3	.	.	TRBJ2-1	TGTGCCATCAGTGCGGGACTTCTTAACAATGAGCAGTTCTTC	CAISAGLLNNEQFF
13	TRBV19	TRBD1	.	TRBJ2-2	TGTGCCAGTAGTAACAGGGGCAGCGGGGAGCTGTTTTTT	CASSNRGSGELFF
15	TRBV19	.	once	TRBJ2-6	TGTGCCAGTAAAGGCGGGGCCTCTGGGGCCAACGTCCTGACTTTC	CASKGGASGANVLTF
14	TRBV20-1	TRBD2	once	TRBJ2-7	TGCAGTGCTAGTTTTCGCGGGAGAACGGTCGAGCAGTACTTC	CSASFRGRTVEQYF
15	TRBV30	TRBD1	.	TRBJ1-2	TGTGCCTGGAGTCTGTTGGACAGGGCTAACTATGGCTACACCTTC	CAWSLLDRANYGYTF
13	TRBV29-1	.	.	TRBJ2-5	TGCAGCGTAAAAAGGTCAGGCCAAGAGACCCAGTACTTC	CSVKRSGQETQYF
13	TRBV12-3/TRBV12-4	.	.	TRBJ2-5	TGTGCCAGCAGTTGGGGTGGAGGAGAGACCCAGTACTTC	CASSWGGGETQYF